This T cell receptor (beta chain) was sequenced for a study of cytomegalovirus exposure and HLA in healthy donors. In the PCR, 60 Vbeta and 13 Jbeta primers were used. Sequencing used immunoSEQ multiplex PCR; TCRdb keeps in-frame clones, though not all of them. The sample holds over 200,000 clones; roughly 80% are singletons and the top ten take roughly 5%. This clone was detected only a few times. Its target is unknown. General study results and limits: As was reported, the classifier diagnosed cytomegalovirus status with high specificity and sensitivity. According to the study, 150 to 200 TCR beta chains were cytomegalovirus-associated. It emerged from a later analysis that several of the most significant clusters appeared to be linked to common viral pathogens. Across donors, sequencing depth was assumed by presence/absence analyses to be roughly uniform.

V shed 6 bases and J 2 bases; nucleotides not matched to a gene: 7. Germline V gives CDR1 SQVTM, CDR2 ANQGSEA. The CDR3 covers 14 residues. The receptor was derived from a woman aged 40 to 50 in good health and CMV-seropositive. Material: PBMCs. V and J are TRBV29-1 and TRBJ2-3; 8 bases are a match to TRBD2. Written as DNA, the CDR3 is TGCAGCGTAGCGGGACTAGTAATCACAGATACGCAGTATTTT. Its translation: CSVAGLVITDTQYF.